This T cell receptor beta chain was identified in a study of regulatory T cells in long-lasting Graves disease. Overall study: Graves' patients with a new diagnosis had received antithyroid drugs under 3 months.

Time point specified: newly diagnosed GD, antithyroid drugs for less than 3 months. There was RNA extracted from PBMCs, and the TCR library was made from it. Building of the TCR beta libraries involved iRepertoire HTBI primers and Arm-PCR of CDR3 regions. TCRdb re-derived calls from the multiplex PCR reads in MiXCR, one entry per CDR3 protein. The sample consists of under 800,000 distinct CDR3 sequences, approximately 15% of them appearing once. The V gene's germline CDR1 is DFQATT and CDR2 SNEGSKA (reference sequence). The CDR3 has 9 amino acids. General study results and limits: It is possible that accuracy was reduced by the small size of the sample. Favored gene segments in persistent disease were TRBV28, TRBJ1-2 and TRBJ2-5.

This clonotype has a count of ten or more. Its antigen is still unknown. An end of the junction does not agree with germline; a read error may underlie this. The sample also formed part of further work on T cells in Graves' hyperthyroidism and ophthalmopathy. That report adds: Researchers ran a first-round RT-PCR on the TCR CDR3 using the HTBI primer set.

V is TRBV20-1 and J is TRBJ1-2, with no clear D. This sample comprised peripheral blood mononuclear cells (PBMCs), obtained at new diagnosis, from a patient treated with antithyroid drugs. The source is a woman aged 30 to 39 with Graves disease. CDR3 sequence reads: CSARDTGNF. The CDR3, as DNA: TGCAGTGCTAGAGATACCGGAAACTTC.